These 2 T cell receptor beta chains came from one sample sequenced in a study of T cell repertoires in cytomegalovirus infection. Each CDR3 protein is one row after TCRdb ran MiXCR on the reads. The data contain about 920,000 distinct CDR3 sequences, roughly a third of them seen just once; the ten biggest clones take up around 15%. No cognate antigen is known for these TCRs. The starting material was cultured CD8+ T cells from PBMCs, obtained from culture after CMV antigen stimulation. These receptor sequences come from a human donor in good health (CMV status not recorded). Some clones in this sample may be carry-over from other donors' samples.

This clonotype was observed a few times. This rearrangement joins TRBV4-1 to TRBJ2-7; 9 bases agree with TRBD1. J gave up 7 bases and V 1 base, and 5 bases lay outside the gene matches. The germline V gene has CDR1 MGHRA and CDR2 YSYEKL. This CDR3 comprises 14 residues. In nucleotides, the CDR3 is TGCGCCAGCAGCCAAGTACAGGGGGCGGAAGAGCAGTACGTC. This sequence encodes CASSQVQGAEEQYV.

The V and J genes are TRBV2 and TRBJ1-2, with D uncertain. The V end lost 7 bases, the J end lost 8 bases, and 14 bases lay between the germline ends. Germline V CDR1 and CDR2: SNHLY, FYNNEI. CDR3 size: 12 residues. The CDR3 here is CASKGRFDGYTF. CDR3 bases: TGTGCCAGCAAGGGTAGATTCGACGGCTACACCTTC.